This T cell receptor (beta chain) is drawn from a study of blood T cell repertoires in COVID-19. Original data processing: Researchers report that nucleated cell counts were estimated from reference gene primer amplification. The assay was immunoSEQ multiplex PCR, and TCRdb's table has in-frame clones only and misses some. From that table come the V and J calls and clone size; the DNA was used to work out D and trimming. This table holds 240,000 or so clones, approximately 90% found once. The sample consisted of peripheral blood. This TCR derives from a woman in her thirties or forties who had recovered from COVID-19.

Here the CDR3 reads CASTPGGNQPQHF. The CDR3 DNA reads TGTGCCAGCACGCCGGGGGGCAATCAGCCCCAGCATTTT. V gene TRBV12-3 or TRBV12-4 combines with J gene TRBJ1-5; D perhaps matches TRBD1 (5 bases). V lost 7 bases to trimming and J lost 2 bases, with 9 bases between them. This CDR3 is built from 13 residues.